This T cell receptor (beta chain) is from a study of blood T cell repertoires in COVID-19. The study drew participants aged roughly 18 to 89 years from roughly 25 US areas. Trimming took 0 bases from V and 9 from J, leaving 12 bases between them. From germline, CDR1 is SQVTM and CDR2 ANQGSEA. There are 13 residues in the CDR3. The repertoire was sequenced with immunoSEQ multiplex PCR; TCRdb's copy has only in-frame clones and lacks some. The table records some 380,000 clones, 88% of them present only once. The rearrangement uses TRBV29-1 and TRBJ2-1, with D possibly matching TRBD1 (6 bases). Sequences were obtained from PBMCs or T cells enriched from blood (not recorded which). The receptor comes from a woman in her 40s with acute COVID-19. CDR3 bases: TGCAGCGTTGAAGATCGTGGGGGCGCTGAGCAGTTCTTC. Protein product: CSVEDRGGAEQFF.